These 24 T cell receptor beta chains were sequenced from one sample in a study of T cell responses to AZD1222 COVID-19 vaccine. Data came from immunoSEQ multiplex PCR; TCRdb stores just in-frame clones and leaves some out. Seen here are fewer than 150,000 clones, around 90% observed once, and the top ten hold roughly 5.2%. The input for sequencing was peripheral blood, taken 28 days after the second AZD1222 dose. All receptors derive from an adult who received the AZD1222 COVID-19 vaccine.

The chain employs TRBV2 and TRBJ1-1, with D uncertain. The CDR3 spans 12 residues. Germline CDR1 reads SNHLY; CDR2 reads FYNNEI. V was pared by 7 bases and J by 1 base, with 7 bases between. The CDR3 DNA reads as TGTGCCAGCACCCAGTCGAACACTGAAGCTTTCTTT. Its protein is CASTQSNTEAFF.

The chain combines TRBV3-1 (or the pseudogene TRBV3-2) with TRBJ1-2; tentatively, D is TRBD1 (5 bases). V was trimmed by 0 bases and J by 4 bases, leaving 9 bases between them. The CDR3 is 14 amino acids. Germline lookup yields CDR1 LGHDT and CDR2 YNNKEL (reference sequence). The CDR3 sequence: CASSQDGQGYGYTF. In DNA form, the CDR3 reads TGTGCCAGCAGCCAAGATGGTCAGGGCTATGGCTACACCTTC.

The chain employs TRBV30 and TRBJ2-7, with 12 bases fitting TRBD2. The CDR3 is 14 amino acids. V gave up 5 bases and J gave up 7 bases; unmatched junction bases: 9. Looked up from germline, CDR1 is GTSNPN and CDR2 is SVGIG (reference sequence). Here the CDR3 reads CAWDRTSGKREQYF. In nucleotides, the CDR3 is TGTGCCTGGGACCGGACTAGCGGGAAACGGGAGCAGTACTTC. Looking up the rest from reference TRBV30 and TRBJ2-7 gives the full variable domain: SQTIHQWPATLVQPVGSPLSLECTVEGTSNPNLYWYRQAAGRGLQLLFYSVGIGQISSEVPQNLSASRPQDRQFILSSKKLLLSDSGFYLCAWDRTSGKREQYFGPGTRLTVT.

The chain is built from TRBV4-1 and TRBJ2-5, with 7 bases identical to TRBD1. The CDR3 contains 16 residues. V lost 0 bases to trimming and J lost 2 bases; unmatched junction nucleotides: 6. Germline values: CDR1 MGHRA, CDR2 YSYEKL. The CDR3 is CASSQDEGAQQETQYF. The DNA of the CDR3 is TGCGCCAGCAGCCAAGATGAGGGGGCGCAACAAGAGACCCAGTACTTC.

This clone was seen a single time. This chain joins TRBV5-4 and TRBJ2-1, with D perhaps assigned TRBD1 or TRBD2 (5 bases each). Germline loops: CDR1 SGHNT, CDR2 YYREEE (reference sequence). V lost 4 bases and J lost 6, with 11 bases in between. The CDR3 sequence is 13 residues long. Here the CDR3 DNA reads TGTGCCAGCAGCCCCGGGGCCGCCAATGAGCAGTTCTTC. Translation: CASSPGAANEQFF. The full variable domain, in which reference TRBV5-4 and TRBJ2-1 provide the parts outside the CDR3, is ETGVTQSPTHLIKTRGQQVTLRCSSQSGHNTVSWYQQALGQGPQFIFQYYREEENGRGNFPPRFSGLQFPNYSSELNVNALELDDSALYLCASSPGAANEQFFGPGTRLTVL.

CDR3 coding DNA: TGTGCCAGCAGTTACTCCGCCGGGCTAGCCCCTAGCACAGATACGCAGTATTTT. Amino acids: CASSYSAGLAPSTDTQYF. The chain carries TRBV6-2 or TRBV6-3 and TRBJ2-3; possible D gene TRBD2, 5 bases. V was cut by 0 bases and J by 0 bases, with 16 bases left in between. The germline V gene has CDR1 MNHEY and CDR2 SVGEGT. The CDR3 is made up of 18 amino acids.

This clone was seen only once. J is TRBJ2-7 and V is TRBV5-1, with TRBD2 identical over 10 bases. CDR3 length equals 15 residues. With 7 bases clipped from V and 5 bases from J, the junction kept 12 bases outside the gene matches. The germline V gene has CDR1 SGHRS and CDR2 YFSETQ. The CDR3 region is CASFPLAGAVHEQYF. In DNA form, the CDR3 reads TGCGCCAGCTTCCCCCTAGCGGGGGCGGTCCACGAGCAGTACTTC.

The chain uses TRBV25-1 and TRBJ1-2, with a tentative D call TRBD1 (5 bases). CDR3 length: 13 amino acids. V dropped 5 bases and J dropped 4 bases, with 11 bases sitting between them. The germline CDR1 and CDR2 sequences are MGHDK and SYGVNS. The CDR3 DNA reads as TGTGCCAGCAGTCCCGAGGGGCCCTATGGCTACACCTTC. Encoded protein: CASSPEGPYGYTF.

V gene TRBV4-1 combines with J gene TRBJ1-2; D not certain. Germline V gene lookup returns CDR1 MGHRA and CDR2 YSYEKL. The CDR3 has 16 amino acids. The V end was cut by 4 bases, the J end by 4 bases, with 19 bases between. CDR3 coding DNA: TGCGCCAGCAGCCCTCGTGGCAGTCTCCCGTTCTATGGCTACACCTTC. It codes for CASSPRGSLPFYGYTF.

The chain uses TRBV6-5 and TRBJ2-2, with D tentatively TRBD1 (6 bases). From germline, CDR1 is MNHEY and CDR2 SVGAGI. There are 15 residues in the CDR3. Between the trimmed V and J ends, which lost 6 bases and 6 bases, there was a span of 17 bases. The CDR3 spells CASRLSTGSAGELFF. CDR3 DNA sequence: TGTGCCAGCAGACTATCCACAGGGTCAGCCGGGGAGCTGTTTTTT.

The chain couples TRBV16 to TRBJ1-2, with no clear D. The CDR3 sequence is 15 residues long. Per germline, CDR1 KGHSY and CDR2 FQNENV. V lost 4 bases to trimming and J lost 4 bases, with 16 bases between them. CDR3 coding DNA: TGTGCCAGCAGCCCCATATACGACTCGAGCTATGGCTACACCTTC. It encodes CASSPIYDSSYGYTF. Variable domain in full (rest from reference TRBV16 and TRBJ1-2): GEEVAQTPKHLVRGEGQKAKLYCAPIKGHSYVFWYQQVLKNEFKFLISFQNENVFDETGMPKERFSAKCLPNSPCSLEIQATKLEDSAVYFCASSPIYDSSYGYTFGSGTRLTVV.

The V call is TRBV7-3, the J call TRBJ2-3, with TRBD2 as a possible D gene (6 bases). The CDR3 length is 14 residues. From germline, CDR1 is SGHTA and CDR2 FQGTGA. Trimming took 2 bases from V and 6 from J, leaving 12 bases between them. The CDR3 spells CASSLEGLGDTQYF. The CDR3 DNA reads TGTGCCAGCAGCTTAGAGGGACTCGGGGATACGCAGTATTTT.

The genes are TRBV7-2 and TRBJ1-5; unclear D gene. CDR3 length: 14 residues. V was cut by 6 bases and J by 0 bases, with 9 bases left in between. CDR1 and CDR2 (germline): SGHTA, FQGNSA. The CDR3 nucleotides are TGTGCCAGCAGTTCTACATATAGCAATCAGCCCCAGCATTTT. It encodes CASSSTYSNQPQHF. Filled out from reference TRBV7-2 and TRBJ1-5, the complete variable domain reads GAGVSQSPSNKVTEKGKDVELRCDPISGHTALYWYRQSLGQGLEFLIYFQGNSAPDKSGLPSDRFSAERTGGSVSTLTIQRTQQEDSAVYLCASSSTYSNQPQHFGDGTRLSIL.

The J gene is TRBJ1-5, the V gene TRBV30; the D is unclear. The CDR3 totals 11 residues. Trimming removed 2 bases at V and 11 bases at J, with 10 bases between. CDR1 is GTSNPN, CDR2 SVGIG, per germline (reference sequence). CDR3 sequence reads: CAWSTGGAQHF. For the CDR3, the DNA is TGTGCCTGGAGTACGGGCGGCGCCCAGCATTTT.

Concerning this clone: The sample has other DNA sequences that encode this CDR3 too. The CDR3: CASSLVGGAGGTEAFF. The CDR3 coding sequence is TGCGCCAGCAGCTTGGTAGGCGGAGCAGGGGGGACTGAAGCTTTCTTT. The chain recombines TRBV5-1 with TRBJ1-1, with 7 positions matching TRBD1. Germline V gives CDR1 SGHRS, CDR2 YFSETQ. The CDR3 sequence is 16 residues long. The trim removed 0 bases at V and 5 bases at J, leaving 10 bases unmatched.

V usage is TRBV6-5 and J usage is TRBJ1-6; D is unclear. V was pared by 6 bases and J by 12 bases, with 18 bases between. The CDR3 has 14 amino acids. Per the germline V gene, CDR1 is MNHEY and CDR2 is SVGAGI. The CDR3 here is CASSPDRFGGPLHF. The CDR3 DNA follows: TGTGCCAGCAGCCCAGATAGGTTCGGTGGACCCCTCCACTTT.

The chain joins TRBV19 to TRBJ2-2; tentative D call: TRBD1 (6 bases). This CDR3 contains 15 residues. Germline CDR1 reads LNHDA; CDR2 reads SQIVND (reference sequence). V was clipped by 3 bases and J by 3 bases, with 11 bases between them. The CDR3 is CASSIRGRHTGELFF. The CDR3 bases are TGTGCCAGTAGTATCAGGGGTCGGCACACCGGGGAGCTGTTTTTT.

V and J are TRBV7-9 and TRBJ1-2; 10 nucleotides line up with TRBD1. After removal of 5 bases from V and 3 bases from J, the junction contained 6 bases not matched to a gene. The germline V gene encodes CDR1 SEHNR and CDR2 FQNEAQ (reference sequence). The CDR3 has 15 residues. The CDR3 sequence: CASSQRQGAYYGYTF. As DNA, the CDR3 is TGTGCCAGCAGCCAGCGACAGGGGGCTTACTATGGCTACACCTTC.

This clone was seen only once. The rearrangement joins TRBV9 to TRBJ1-2, with 8 bases identical to TRBD1. Germline V gene data show CDR1 as SGDLS and CDR2 as YYNGEE. Trimming removed 0 bases from V and 3 bases from J; junction bases left unmatched: 4. The CDR3 consists of 15 residues. The CDR3, as DNA: TGTGCCAGCAGCGTAGGATCGACAGGGGACTATGGCTACACCTTC. Translated, it gives CASSVGSTGDYGYTF.

This clone was detected only once. The chain uses TRBV6-4 and TRBJ2-3; a weak D match, TRBD2 (6 bases). Trimming shortened V by 3 bases and J by 1 base, and 14 bases separated the two germline ends. Germline V gene sequence: CDR1 MRHNA, CDR2 SNTAGT. There are 16 residues in the CDR3. The CDR3 region is CASSEEGGQGTDTQYF. CDR3 bases: TGTGCCAGCAGTGAGGAGGGCGGGCAGGGCACAGATACGCAGTATTTT.

This chain connects TRBV6-5 to TRBJ1-2, with 12 bases identical to TRBD1. The V gene's germline CDR1 is MNHEY and CDR2 SVGAGI. V was clipped by 6 bases and J by 5 bases; unmatched bases: 7. The CDR3 runs 15 residues. CDR3 residues: CASRGQGARWYGYTF. CDR3 nucleotides: TGTGCCAGCAGGGGACAGGGGGCGCGATGGTATGGCTACACCTTC.

This rearrangement joins TRBV2 to TRBJ1-1, with D unclear. The V gene's germline CDR1 is SNHLY and CDR2 FYNNEI. This CDR3 has 15 amino acids. V was clipped by 6 bases and J by 1 base, with 15 bases between them. DNA of the CDR3: TGTGCCAGCAGGGTTGAGGGTTTACCGAACACTGAAGCTTTCTTT. It translates to CASRVEGLPNTEAFF. The full variable domain, rest sourced from reference TRBV2 and TRBJ1-1, is EPEVTQTPSHQVTQMGQEVILRCVPISNHLYFYWYRQILGQKVEFLVSFYNNEISEKSEIFDDQFSVERPDGSNFTLKIRSTKLEDSAMYFCASRVEGLPNTEAFFGQGTRLTVV.

The chain is built from TRBV11-3 and TRBJ2-1; D gene ambiguous. CDR1 is SGHNT, CDR2 YENEEA, per germline. Between the trimmed V and J ends, which lost 3 bases and 5 bases, there was a span of 8 bases. The CDR3 is made up of 13 amino acids. In nucleotides, the CDR3 is TGTGCCAGCAGCTTCGAGGTAAACAATGAGCAGTTCTTC. Amino acid sequence: CASSFEVNNEQFF. The complete variable domain, with remaining parts taken from reference TRBV11-3 and TRBJ2-1, reads EAGVVQSPRYKIIEKKQPVAFWCNPISGHNTLYWYLQNLGQGPELLIRYENEEAVDDSQLPKDRFSAERLKGVDSTLKIQPAELGDSAVYLCASSFEVNNEQFFGPGTRLTVL.

The chain has TRBV5-1 and TRBJ2-1; D not resolved. Trimming removed 4 bases at V and 9 bases at J, with 11 bases between. CDR3 length equals 12 residues. CDR1 and CDR2 (germline): SGHRS, YFSETQ. CDR3 DNA: TGCGCCAGCAGCCCCGGACGACTTGAGCAGTTCTTC. Its protein is CASSPGRLEQFF.